Sequencing of this TCR beta chain was carried out in a study of T cells after somatic rescue of genetic block. Sequencing used immunoSEQ multiplex PCR; TCRdb keeps in-frame clones, though not all of them. The table includes tens of thousands of clones, 85% to 95% detected once. There are 16 residues in the CDR3. The germline V gene encodes CDR1 SGHVS and CDR2 FNYEAQ. V was pared by 5 bases and J by 1 base, with 17 bases between. The specimen was peripheral blood mononuclear cells (PBMCs). The receptor's source is a man aged 40-49 years. The rearrangement uses TRBV7-6 and TRBJ1-2; D is possibly TRBD1 (5 bases). The CDR3 is CASSPAPGRINYGYTF. Written as DNA, the CDR3 is TGTGCCAGCAGCCCAGCTCCAGGGCGAATTAACTATGGCTACACCTTC.